The source of this T cell receptor beta chain is a study of CD8 T cells in Susac syndrome (dated by TCRdb to about 2019). About the full investigation: Of the Susac syndrome patients who were sequenced, over five had clinically active disease and fewer than ten were in clinical remission. At blood withdrawal, Susac syndrome patients were either therapy-naive, taking corticosteroids (in some cases with IVIg as well), or taking IVIg alone. Repertoire sequencing was used to test whether CD8+ T cell activation and differentiation in Susac syndrome was antigen driven. The clonality of the CD8+ T cell repertoire was compared across approximately 11 healthy donors, roughly 14 Susac syndrome patients and around 16 multiple sclerosis patients. Overall study results and their limits: Clonal expansion was observed in Susac syndrome CD8+ repertoires, with the highest expansion in CD8+ TEMRA cells and greater expansion in clinically active than in remitting patients. The study acknowledged that relatively few individuals were included in the TCR sequencing and HLA analysis. In the total CD8+ and CD8+ TEMRA repertoires, about 16 and five Susac-specific public clones, respectively, were identified.

A remark on this clonotype: This receptor's antigen is unknown. Base qualities are missing; no much larger clone stands one base away.

RNA was extracted using the RNeasy kit, and roughly 0.5 to 1 microgram was reverse transcribed with random hexamers. The immunoSEQ multiplex PCR assay, covering 54 Vbeta and 13 Jbeta segments, was used to amplify TCR beta CDR3 regions. Bias from PCR amplification was corrected by using a synthetic template baseline for primer optimization and for computational correction. The original pipeline was this. Reads were annotated to V, D and J genes per IMGT and analyzed with immunoSEQ Analyzer, keeping only productive sequences. Clonality was computed as one minus Shannon entropy normalized by log2 of the number of productive unique sequences. Public and private clones were assessed among the 100 most prevalent clones of each patient and control. A clone was defined as Susac-specific if it was absent from the healthy and MS cohorts, from 950 to 1,300 published viral clones and from other ImmuneACCESS disease sequences. TCRdb reprocessed the public reads (quality trimming at Q25 with fastp, clone calling with MiXCR) and kept in-frame beta chains. Every distinct CDR3 protein forms one entry, paired with its most common genes and DNA. These V and J calls are TCRdb output, not the study's own analysis. This sample has tens of thousands of distinct CDR3 sequences in its table, and approximately 93% of those were observed once. More than 0.4% of the sample goes to the ten largest clones.

Peripheral blood CD8+ and CD4+ T cells from healthy donors, Susac syndrome patients and multiple sclerosis patients were profiled by high-throughput TCR beta sequencing. Susac syndrome patients met recently defined diagnostic criteria for definite or probable disease. Bulk CD8+ and CD4+ T cells were purified magnetically by negative isolation, whereas CD8+ TEMRA cells were enriched by FACS. Blood was collected in EDTA tubes and processed within 24 hours, with PBMCs isolated through density gradient centrifugation. PBMCs intended for TCR sequencing were cryopreserved in liquid nitrogen and thawed later in a water bath at 37 degrees C. The sorted or isolated CD4+, CD8+ and CD8+ TEMRA cells reached a purity of at least 90%. V and J are trimmed by 2 bases and 3 bases, and the gene matches miss 5 bases of the junction. From cysteine to phenylalanine, the CDR3 is 15 amino acids long. The sequence is cut down to CDR3 DNA, 45 bases in frame from base 1. In the germline V gene, CDR1 corresponds to SGHRS and CDR2 to YFSETQ.

The chain was built from TRBV5-1 and TRBJ2-1; 7 of the junction bases match TRBD1. The specimen was CD8+ T cells from PBMCs. The TCR sequence derives from a human donor with Susac syndrome. In nucleotides, the sequence is TGCGCCAGCAGCTTAGACAGGGTTTACTACAATGAGCAGTTCTTC. The resulting protein is CASSLDRVYYNEQFF.